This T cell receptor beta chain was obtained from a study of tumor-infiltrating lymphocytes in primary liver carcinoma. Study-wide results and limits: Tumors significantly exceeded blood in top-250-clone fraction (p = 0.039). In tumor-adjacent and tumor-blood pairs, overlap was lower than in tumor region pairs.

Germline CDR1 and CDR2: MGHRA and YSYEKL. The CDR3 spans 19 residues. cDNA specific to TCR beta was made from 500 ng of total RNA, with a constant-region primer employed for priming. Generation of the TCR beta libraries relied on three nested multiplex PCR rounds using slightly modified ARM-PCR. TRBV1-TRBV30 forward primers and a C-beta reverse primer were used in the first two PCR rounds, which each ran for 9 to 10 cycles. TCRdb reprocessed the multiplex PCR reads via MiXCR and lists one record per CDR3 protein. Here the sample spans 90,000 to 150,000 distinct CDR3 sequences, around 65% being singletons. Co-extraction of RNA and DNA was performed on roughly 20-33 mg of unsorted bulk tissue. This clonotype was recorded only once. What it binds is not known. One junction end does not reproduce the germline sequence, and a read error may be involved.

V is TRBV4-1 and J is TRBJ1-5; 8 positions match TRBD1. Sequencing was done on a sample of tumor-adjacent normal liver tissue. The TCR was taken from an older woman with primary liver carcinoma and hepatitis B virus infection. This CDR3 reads CASCQALTQGVRNNQPQHF. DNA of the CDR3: TGCGCCAGCTGCCAAGCCCTTACACAGGGGGTGAGGAACAATCAGCCCCAGCATTTT.